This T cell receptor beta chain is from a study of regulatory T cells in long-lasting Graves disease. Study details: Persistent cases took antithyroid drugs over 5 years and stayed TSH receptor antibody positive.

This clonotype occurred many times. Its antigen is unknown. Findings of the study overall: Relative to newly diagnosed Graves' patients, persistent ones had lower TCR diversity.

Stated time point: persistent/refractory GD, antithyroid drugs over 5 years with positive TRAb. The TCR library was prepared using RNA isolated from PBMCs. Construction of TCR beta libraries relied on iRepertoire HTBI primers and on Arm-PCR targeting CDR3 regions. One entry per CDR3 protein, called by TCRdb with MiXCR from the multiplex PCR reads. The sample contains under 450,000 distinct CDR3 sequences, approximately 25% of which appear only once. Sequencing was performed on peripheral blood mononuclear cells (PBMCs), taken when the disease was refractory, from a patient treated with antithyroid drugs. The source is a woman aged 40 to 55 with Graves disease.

CDR3 sequence (DNA): TGCAGTGCTAGGGGACAGGCGCATCAGCCCCAGCATTTT. Its translation is CSARGQAHQPQHF. V and J are TRBV20-1 and TRBJ1-5, with 8 bases fitting TRBD1. The junction had 3 bases not matched to a gene; V was cut back by 3 bases and J by 5 bases. Germline V gene lookup returns CDR1 DFQATT and CDR2 SNEGSKA (reference sequence). The CDR3 runs to 13 residues.